What follows describes a single T cell receptor (beta chain). Its target is not known. The data originate from a study of T cell responses to AZD1222 COVID-19 vaccine. Study-level findings and limits: A mostly white British donor set with more females was recruited, and clonal diversity was possibly underestimated.

The CDR3 covers 14 residues. The ends lost 5 bases at V and 8 bases at J; junction bases unmatched: 7. Germline V gives CDR1 SGHVS, CDR2 FNYEAQ. Produced via immunoSEQ multiplex PCR; TCRdb's table is partial and in-frame only. The top ten clones hold approximately 6.8% of a sample with about 130,000 clones, approximately 95% of them seen once. The V call is TRBV7-6, the J call TRBJ1-2; 11 nucleotides agree with TRBD1. This sequence originates from an adult who received the AZD1222 COVID-19 vaccine. The source was peripheral blood, collected 28 days after the second AZD1222 dose. CDR3 loop: CASSVGQGGEGYTF. In DNA, the CDR3 is TGTGCCAGCAGCGTGGGACAGGGGGGAGAAGGCTACACCTTC.